These T cell receptor beta chains were read from a single sample in a study of T cells in Graves' hyperthyroidism and ophthalmopathy. Each CDR3 protein is one row after TCRdb ran MiXCR on the multiplex PCR reads. Of 300,000 or so distinct CDR3 sequences in the sample, roughly 15% are singletons; the top ten hold approximately 31%. The material sequenced was blood. All receptors derive from a man younger than 40 with Graves' hyperthyroidism. CDR3s leave out the opening cysteine and the closing phenylalanine or tryptophan.

j_gene | v_gene | CDR3aa
TRBJ2-5 | TRBV28 | ASSQQGLQETQY
TRBJ2-2 | TRBV10-3 | AISDLHPGLAGGGELF
TRBJ2-7 | TRBV20-1 | SAREGVEQY
TRBJ2-7 | TRBV10-3 | AISESTGQSYEQY
TRBJ2-1 | TRBV7-2 | ASSSQGARNEQF
TRBJ1-2 | TRBV9 | ASSVGDGVWDGYT
TRBJ2-7 | TRBV12-5 | ASGPRDISYEQY
TRBJ2-1 | TRBV12-3/TRBV12-4 | ASSRTSGSYNEQF
TRBJ2-3 | TRBV5-1 | ASSTGTISDTQY
TRBJ2-7 | TRBV7-9 | ASSTPGVGEQY
TRBJ2-1 | TRBV30 | AWSVPDRSRLGEQF
TRBJ2-7 | TRBV5-6 | ASSLGPLGEQY
TRBJ2-3 | TRBV9 | ASSFSPGGSGDTQY
TRBJ2-7 | TRBV10-3 | AISEGGFSYEQY
TRBJ2-5 | TRBV27 | ASRGTEPLAVQETQY
TRBJ2-3 | TRBV12-3/TRBV12-4 | ASSWTGTGGTDTQY
TRBJ1-3 | TRBV28 | ASSLLRGLSGNTIY
TRBJ2-3 | TRBV12-3/TRBV12-4 | ASSPRDRATDTQY
TRBJ2-5 | TRBV6-1 | ASTPEETQY
TRBJ1-2 | TRBV2 | ASSEGERYGYT
TRBJ2-1 | TRBV28 | ASLGEREQF
TRBJ2-1 | TRBV7-3 | ASSLTGLVFPNEQF
TRBJ2-2 | TRBV20-1 | SAGTSGNTGELF